The entry below gives a single TCR beta chain sequence along with its context. Its antigen is not identified. These data come from a study of T-cell reconstitution after alpha-beta-depleted transplantation in children. Study-wide findings and caveats: When one year had passed after transplant, most T-cell counts and diversity came from newly produced T cells.

The germline gives CDR1 SEHNR, CDR2 FQNEAQ (reference sequence). The ends were cut back, 4 bases at V and 6 bases at J, with 15 bases in the middle. The CDR3 totals 15 residues. A library of TCRbeta sequences, prepared with unique molecular identifiers, was generated. MiXCR, applied by TCRdb to the PCR reads, yields one record per CDR3 protein. This table has tens of thousands of distinct CDR3 sequences, around 40% appearing once. The rearrangement joins TRBV7-9 to TRBJ2-2; D may be TRBD1 (5 bases). Here the sequenced sample was PBMCs, mostly from graft donor cells, taken 360 days after TCRalphabeta/CD19-depleted stem cell transplant. This receptor was taken from a male patient aged 10-17 years who had a stem cell transplant for acute lymphoblastic leukemia, so the T cells may come from the graft donor. This CDR3 reads CASSSDTVRAGELFF. CDR3 coding DNA: TGTGCCAGCAGCTCCGACACGGTCAGGGCCGGGGAGCTGTTTTTT. Combining the CDR3 with reference TRBV7-9 and TRBJ2-2 gives the whole variable domain DTGVSQNPRHKITKRGQNVTFRCDPISEHNRLYWYRQTLGQGPEFLTYFQNEAQLEKSRLLSDRFSAERPKGSFSTLEIQRTEQGDSAMYLCASSSDTVRAGELFFGEGSRLTVL.